This T cell receptor (beta chain) emerged from a study of blood T cell repertoires in COVID-19. Turning to the study itself: Spain, Italy and the United States supplied samples that represented acute and convalescent COVID-19. PBMCs, B-cell-depleted T cells, or T cells were the source of the cDNA or gDNA that made up the material.

The CDR3 runs 13 residues. Germline V gene data show CDR1 as SGHDT and CDR2 as YYEEEE. V was clipped by 1 base and J by 7 bases; unmatched bases: 3. Under the authors' procedure: Amplified reference gene primers provided the basis for estimating nucleated cell counts. TCRdb's copy holds only in-frame clones and misses some; the assay was immunoSEQ multiplex PCR. V and J calls and clone size are as listed in that table; D and trimming were resolved from the DNA. The repertoire holds 120,000 or so clones, with roughly nine tenths as singletons. This clone was seen only once. J is TRBJ1-2 and V is TRBV5-6; 8 positions agree with TRBD1. Sequenced: peripheral blood. This TCR was sampled from a man aged 45 to 65 with active COVID-19. The CDR3 sequence: CASSLQGASGYTF. CDR3 DNA: TGTGCCAGCAGCTTGCAGGGGGCGAGTGGCTACACCTTC.